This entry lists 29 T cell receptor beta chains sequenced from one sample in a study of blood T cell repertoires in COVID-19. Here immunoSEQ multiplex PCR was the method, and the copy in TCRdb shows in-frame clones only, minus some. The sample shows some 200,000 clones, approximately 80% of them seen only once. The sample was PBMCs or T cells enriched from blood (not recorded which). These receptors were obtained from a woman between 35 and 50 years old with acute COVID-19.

The DNA for the CDR3 is TGTGCCTGGGATGGGGGGACTGGAAACACCATATATTTT. As protein: CAWDGGTGNTIYF. This chain uses TRBV30 with TRBJ1-3; a possible D gene is TRBD1 (5 bases). Trimming took 5 bases from V and 2 from J, leaving 10 bases between them. The CDR3 contains 13 residues. Per germline, CDR1 GTSNPN and CDR2 SVGIG (reference sequence). The full variable domain, with the rest looked up from reference TRBV30 and TRBJ1-3, is SQTIHQWPATLVQPVGSPLSLECTVEGTSNPNLYWYRQAAGRGLQLLFYSVGIGQISSEVPQNLSASRPQDRQFILSSKKLLLSDSGFYLCAWDGGTGNTIYFGEGSWLTVV.

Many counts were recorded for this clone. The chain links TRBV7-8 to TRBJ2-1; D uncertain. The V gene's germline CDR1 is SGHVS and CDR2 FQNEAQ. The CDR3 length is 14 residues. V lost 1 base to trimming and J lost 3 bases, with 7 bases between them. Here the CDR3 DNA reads TGTGCCAGCAGCTTAGTCCGGGTCTACAATGAGCAGTTCTTC. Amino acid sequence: CASSLVRVYNEQFF.

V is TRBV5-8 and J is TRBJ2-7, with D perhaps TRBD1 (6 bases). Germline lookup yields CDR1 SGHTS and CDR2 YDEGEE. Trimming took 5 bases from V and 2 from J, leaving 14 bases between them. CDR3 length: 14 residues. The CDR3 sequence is CASSSDRVAYEQYF. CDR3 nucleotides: TGTGCCAGCAGTTCGGACAGAGTCGCCTACGAGCAGTACTTC.

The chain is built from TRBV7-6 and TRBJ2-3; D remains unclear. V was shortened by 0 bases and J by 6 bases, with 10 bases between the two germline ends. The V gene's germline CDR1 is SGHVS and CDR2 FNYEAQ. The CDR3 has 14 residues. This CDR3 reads CASSLAGTGDTQYF. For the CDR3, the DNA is TGTGCCAGCAGCTTAGCAGGCACCGGGGATACGCAGTATTTT.

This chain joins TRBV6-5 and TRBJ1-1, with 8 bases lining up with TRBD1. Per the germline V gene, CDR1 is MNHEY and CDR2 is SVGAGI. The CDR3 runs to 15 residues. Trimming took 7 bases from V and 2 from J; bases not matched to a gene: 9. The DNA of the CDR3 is TGTGCCAGCAACGTGTTCGGACAGGGAAACACTGAAGCTTTCTTT. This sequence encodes CASNVFGQGNTEAFF.

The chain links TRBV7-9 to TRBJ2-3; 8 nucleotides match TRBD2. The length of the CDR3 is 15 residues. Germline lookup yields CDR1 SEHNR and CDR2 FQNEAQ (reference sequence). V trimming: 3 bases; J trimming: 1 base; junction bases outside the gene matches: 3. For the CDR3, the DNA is TGTGCCAGCAGCTTTACGACTAGCGGCACAGATACGCAGTATTTT. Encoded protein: CASSFTTSGTDTQYF.

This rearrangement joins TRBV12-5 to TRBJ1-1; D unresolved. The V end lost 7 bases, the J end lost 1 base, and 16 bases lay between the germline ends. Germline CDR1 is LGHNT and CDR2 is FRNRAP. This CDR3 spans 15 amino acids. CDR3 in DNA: TGTGCTAGTGCCCGGGAGGTGGCAGGGAACACTGAAGCTTTCTTT. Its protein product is CASAREVAGNTEAFF.

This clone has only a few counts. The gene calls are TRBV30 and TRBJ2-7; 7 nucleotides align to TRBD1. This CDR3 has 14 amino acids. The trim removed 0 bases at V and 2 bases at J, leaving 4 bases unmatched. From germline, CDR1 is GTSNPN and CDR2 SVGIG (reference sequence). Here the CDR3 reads CAWSVTGAPYEQYF. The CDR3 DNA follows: TGTGCCTGGAGTGTAACAGGGGCTCCCTACGAGCAGTACTTC.

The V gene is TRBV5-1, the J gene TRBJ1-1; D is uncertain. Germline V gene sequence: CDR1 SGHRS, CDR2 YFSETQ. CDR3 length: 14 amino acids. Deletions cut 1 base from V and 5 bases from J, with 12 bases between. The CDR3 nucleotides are TGCGCCAGCAGCTTGATGGCCTACGGGACTGAAGCTTTCTTT. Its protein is CASSLMAYGTEAFF. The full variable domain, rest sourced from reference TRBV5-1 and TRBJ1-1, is KAGVTQTPRYLIKTRGQQVTLSCSPISGHRSVSWYQQTPGQGLQFLFEYFSETQRNKGNFPGRFSGRQFSNSRSEMNVSTLELGDSALYLCASSLMAYGTEAFFGQGTRLTVV.

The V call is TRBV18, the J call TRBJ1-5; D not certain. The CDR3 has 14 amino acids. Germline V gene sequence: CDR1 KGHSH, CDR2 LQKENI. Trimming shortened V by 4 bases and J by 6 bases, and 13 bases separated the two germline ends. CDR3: CASSLSGQSQPQHF. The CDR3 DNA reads TGTGCCAGCTCACTAAGCGGTCAGTCTCAGCCCCAGCATTTT. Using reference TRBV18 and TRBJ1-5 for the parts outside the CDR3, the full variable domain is NAGVMQNPRHLVRRRGQEARLRCSPMKGHSHVYWYRQLPEEGLKFMVYLQKENIIDESGMPKERFSAEFPKEGPSILRIQQVVRGDSAAYFCASSLSGQSQPQHFGDGTRLSIL.

CDR3 DNA: TGTGCCAGCAGCGTAGCCCCAATTGGGGGGGGCTATGGCTACACCTTC. This codes for CASSVAPIGGGYGYTF. The V call is TRBV9, the J call TRBJ1-2; D possibly corresponds to TRBD1 (5 bases). This CDR3 is built from 16 residues. Per the germline V gene, CDR1 is SGDLS and CDR2 is YYNGEE. Deletions cut 0 bases from V and 4 bases from J, with 16 bases between.

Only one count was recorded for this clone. CDR3 DNA sequence: TGTGCCAGCAGCGTGTCCGGGACAAACAATGAGCAGTTCTTC. Its protein is CASSVSGTNNEQFF. The chain couples TRBV5-4 to TRBJ2-1, with D maybe TRBD1 (6 bases). The CDR3 contains 14 residues. Germline CDR1 is SGHNT and CDR2 is YYREEE (reference sequence). V was trimmed by 4 bases and J by 5 bases, leaving 13 bases between them.

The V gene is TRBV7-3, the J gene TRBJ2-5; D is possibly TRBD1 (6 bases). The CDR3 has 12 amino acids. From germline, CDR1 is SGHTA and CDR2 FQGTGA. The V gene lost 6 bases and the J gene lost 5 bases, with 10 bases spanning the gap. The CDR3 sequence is CASRAGVETQYF. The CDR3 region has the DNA TGTGCCAGCAGGGCAGGGGTGGAGACCCAGTACTTC.

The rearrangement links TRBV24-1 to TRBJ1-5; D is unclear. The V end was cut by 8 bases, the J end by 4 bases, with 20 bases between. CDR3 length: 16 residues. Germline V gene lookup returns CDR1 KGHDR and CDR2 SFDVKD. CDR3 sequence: CATIRPQEPLNQPQHF. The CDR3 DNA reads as TGTGCCACCATCAGGCCGCAGGAACCCTTAAATCAGCCCCAGCATTTT.

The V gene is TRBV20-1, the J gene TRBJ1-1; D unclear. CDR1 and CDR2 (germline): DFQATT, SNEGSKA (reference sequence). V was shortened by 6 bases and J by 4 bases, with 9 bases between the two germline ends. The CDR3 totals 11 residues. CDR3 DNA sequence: TGCAGTGCCGGAAGCGGCACTGAAGCTTTCTTT. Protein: CSAGSGTEAFF.

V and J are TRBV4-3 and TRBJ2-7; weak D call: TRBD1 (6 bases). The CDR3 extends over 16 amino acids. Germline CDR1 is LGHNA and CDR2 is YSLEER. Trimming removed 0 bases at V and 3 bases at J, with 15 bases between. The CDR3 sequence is CASSQDRWGPYYEQYF. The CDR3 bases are TGCGCCAGCAGCCAAGATCGGTGGGGGCCCTACTACGAGCAGTACTTC.

The CDR3 region is CASSLGRGVHQPQHF. The CDR3 DNA reads as TGTGCCAGCAGCTTAGGTCGGGGGGTACATCAGCCCCAGCATTTT. The chain links TRBV7-2 to TRBJ1-5; TRBD1 might be the D (5 bases). V was pared by 1 base and J by 5 bases, with 12 bases between. The CDR3 length is 15 residues. Germline CDR1 and CDR2: SGHTA and FQGNSA.

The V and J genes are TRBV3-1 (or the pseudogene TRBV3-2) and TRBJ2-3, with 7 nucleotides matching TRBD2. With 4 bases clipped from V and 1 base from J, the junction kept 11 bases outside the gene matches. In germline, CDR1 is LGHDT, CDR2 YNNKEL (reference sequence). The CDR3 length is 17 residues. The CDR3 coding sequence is TGTGCCAGCAGCCCACTCCAGGGAAGCGGGGGCACAGATACGCAGTATTTT. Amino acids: CASSPLQGSGGTDTQYF.

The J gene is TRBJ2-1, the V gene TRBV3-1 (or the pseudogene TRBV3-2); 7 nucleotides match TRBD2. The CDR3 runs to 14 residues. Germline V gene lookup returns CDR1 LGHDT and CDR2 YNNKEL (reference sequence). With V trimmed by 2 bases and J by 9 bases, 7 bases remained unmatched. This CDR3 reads CASSQLTSAVEQFF. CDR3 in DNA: TGTGCCAGCAGCCAATTAACTAGCGCCGTTGAGCAGTTCTTC.

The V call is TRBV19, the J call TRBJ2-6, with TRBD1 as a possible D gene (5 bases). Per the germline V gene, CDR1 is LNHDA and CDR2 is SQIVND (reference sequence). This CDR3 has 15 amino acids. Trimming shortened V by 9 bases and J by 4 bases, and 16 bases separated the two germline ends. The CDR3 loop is CASMQGTRGANVLTF. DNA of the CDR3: TGTGCCAGCATGCAGGGTACGAGGGGGGCCAACGTCCTGACTTTC.

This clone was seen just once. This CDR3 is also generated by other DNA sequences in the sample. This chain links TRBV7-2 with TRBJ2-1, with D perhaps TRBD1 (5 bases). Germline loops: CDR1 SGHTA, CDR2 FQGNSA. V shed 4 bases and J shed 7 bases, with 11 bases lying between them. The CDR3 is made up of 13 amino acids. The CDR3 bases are TGTGCCAGCAGCTCAGGGCTGGGGAATGAGCAGTTCTTC. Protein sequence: CASSSGLGNEQFF.

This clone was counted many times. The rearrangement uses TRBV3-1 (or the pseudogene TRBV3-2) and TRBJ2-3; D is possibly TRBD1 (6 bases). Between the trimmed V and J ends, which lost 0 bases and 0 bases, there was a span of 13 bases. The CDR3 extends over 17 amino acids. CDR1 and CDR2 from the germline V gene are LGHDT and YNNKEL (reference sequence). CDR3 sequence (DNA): TGTGCCAGCAGCCAAGAGGGGGCAGACCCTAGCACAGATACGCAGTATTTT. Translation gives CASSQEGADPSTDTQYF.

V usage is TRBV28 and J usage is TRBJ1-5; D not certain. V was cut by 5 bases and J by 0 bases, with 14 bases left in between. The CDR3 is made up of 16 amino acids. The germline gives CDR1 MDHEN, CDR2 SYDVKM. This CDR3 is CASSVADRNSNQPQHF. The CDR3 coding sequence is TGTGCCAGCAGTGTGGCAGATCGAAATAGCAATCAGCCCCAGCATTTT.

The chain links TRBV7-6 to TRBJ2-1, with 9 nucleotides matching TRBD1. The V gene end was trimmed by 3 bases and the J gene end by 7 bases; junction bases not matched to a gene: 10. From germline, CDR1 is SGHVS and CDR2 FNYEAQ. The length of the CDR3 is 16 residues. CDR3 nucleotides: TGTGCCAGCAGCTTCGCTGTGGGACAGGGAAATAATGAGCAGTTCTTC. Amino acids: CASSFAVGQGNNEQFF.

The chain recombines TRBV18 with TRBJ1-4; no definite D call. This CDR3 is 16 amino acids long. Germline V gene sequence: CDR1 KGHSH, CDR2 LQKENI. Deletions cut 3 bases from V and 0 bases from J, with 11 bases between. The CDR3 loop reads CASSPSSVPTNEKLFF. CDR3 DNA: TGTGCCAGCTCACCCTCGAGTGTGCCAACTAATGAAAAACTGTTTTTT.

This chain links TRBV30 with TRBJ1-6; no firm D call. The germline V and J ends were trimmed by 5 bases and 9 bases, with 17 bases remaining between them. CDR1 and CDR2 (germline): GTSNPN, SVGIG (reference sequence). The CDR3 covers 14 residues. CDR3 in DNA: TGTGCCTGGGGGAGAATGCCTGAAATTTCACCCCTCCACTTT. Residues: CAWGRMPEISPLHF.

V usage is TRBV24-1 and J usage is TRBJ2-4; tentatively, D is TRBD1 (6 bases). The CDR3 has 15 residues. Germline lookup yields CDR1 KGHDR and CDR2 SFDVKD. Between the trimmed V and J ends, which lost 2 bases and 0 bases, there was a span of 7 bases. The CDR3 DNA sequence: TGTGCCACCAGTGATTCAGGGGTAGCCAAAAACATTCAGTACTTC. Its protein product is CATSDSGVAKNIQYF.

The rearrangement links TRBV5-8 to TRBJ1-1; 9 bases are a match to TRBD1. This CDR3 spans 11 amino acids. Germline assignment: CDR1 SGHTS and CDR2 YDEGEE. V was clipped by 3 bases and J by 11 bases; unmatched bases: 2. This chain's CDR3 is CASSWDREAFF. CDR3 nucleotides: TGTGCCAGCAGCTGGGACAGGGAGGCTTTCTTT.

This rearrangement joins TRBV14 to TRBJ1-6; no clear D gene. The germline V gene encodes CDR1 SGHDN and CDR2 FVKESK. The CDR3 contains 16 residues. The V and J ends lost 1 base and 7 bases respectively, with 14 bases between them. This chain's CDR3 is CASSQGAGRANSPLHF. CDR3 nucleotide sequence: TGTGCCAGCAGCCAAGGCGCCGGCAGAGCGAATTCACCCCTCCACTTT.